The present TCR beta chain was sequenced within a study of blood T cell repertoires in COVID-19. Germline loops: CDR1 MNHNS, CDR2 SASEGT. The CDR3 covers 15 residues. The germline V and J ends were trimmed by 2 bases and 4 bases, with 12 bases remaining between them. Under the authors' procedure: Nucleated cell counts were estimated from reference gene primer amplification. Assay: immunoSEQ multiplex PCR; the TCRdb copy retains only in-frame clones and omits some. The DNA was the basis for D and trimming; V, J and clone size are from that table. The sample has 90,000 to 150,000 clones, approximately 90% seen once.

The sequence derives from a human donor with acute or convalescent COVID-19. The donor label of this sample is uncertain. Sequenced sample: peripheral blood. V gene TRBV6-1 combines with J gene TRBJ1-5; possible D gene TRBD1, 6 bases. This CDR3 reads CASSETGHTNQPQHF. The CDR3, as DNA: TGTGCCAGCAGTGAAACGGGACACACTAATCAGCCCCAGCATTTT.